The 19 T cell receptor beta chains listed next were all sequenced from one sample in a study of CD8 T cells in Susac syndrome. Random-hexamer reverse transcription was applied to roughly 0.5 to 1 ug RNA. TCRdb independently ran MiXCR on the immunoSEQ multiplex PCR reads; one entry per CDR3 protein. This sample carries about 140,000 distinct CDR3 sequences, around 95% of them seen once, and the ten largest clones take 0.13% to 0.15%. The specimen sequenced was CD4+ T cells from PBMCs. The receptors stem from a human donor with Susac syndrome.

V usage is TRBV6-6 and J usage is TRBJ1-2, with D tentatively TRBD1 (5 bases). The V gene lost 2 bases and the J gene lost 4 bases, with 14 bases spanning the gap. The CDR3 sequence is 15 residues long. CDR1 is MNHNY, CDR2 SVGAGI, per germline (reference sequence). The chain's CDR3 is CASSYGTMASYGYTF. The CDR3 coding sequence is TGTGCCAGCAGTTACGGGACGATGGCTAGCTATGGCTACACCTTC.

The V and J genes are TRBV30 and TRBJ2-1; 13 bases align to TRBD2. This CDR3 has 16 amino acids. J was trimmed by 4 bases and V by 8 bases; bases with no gene match: 11. Germline assignment: CDR1 GTSNPN and CDR2 SVGIG (reference sequence). The DNA for the CDR3 is TGTGCCGGAGGGGGGACTAGCGGGGTCCGATACAATGAGCAGTTCTTC. This codes for CAGGGTSGVRYNEQFF.

The chain combines TRBV20-1 with TRBJ2-7, with D unclear. V was trimmed by 0 bases and J by 3 bases, leaving 12 bases between them. The CDR3 extends over 14 amino acids. Looked up from germline, CDR1 is DFQATT and CDR2 is SNEGSKA (reference sequence). CDR3 nucleotide sequence: TGCAGTGCTAGAGATCGTCACGGAATCTACGAGCAGTACTTC. Amino acids: CSARDRHGIYEQYF.

V gene TRBV15 combines with J gene TRBJ1-2; TRBD1 is a possible D gene (6 bases). V was shortened by 8 bases and J by 0 bases, with 16 bases between the two germline ends. The CDR3 is 15 amino acids. Germline CDR1 reads LNHNV; CDR2 reads YYDKDF (reference sequence). Here the CDR3 reads CATRVEQGPNYGYTF. The CDR3 DNA follows: TGTGCCACCCGGGTGGAACAGGGTCCTAACTATGGCTACACCTTC.

CDR3 DNA: TGCGCCAGCTACCCTGAGAGGCTGGACTCTACCTACGAGCAGTACTTC. It encodes CASYPERLDSTYEQYF. V usage is TRBV4-1 and J usage is TRBJ2-7; D perhaps matches TRBD2 (5 bases). Per the germline V gene, CDR1 is MGHRA and CDR2 is YSYEKL. The CDR3 totals 16 residues. Trimming cost V 8 bases and J 2 bases, with 22 bases left between them.

The rearrangement uses TRBV30 and TRBJ2-6, with D possibly being TRBD1 (5 bases). The germline CDR1 and CDR2 sequences are GTSNPN and SVGIG (reference sequence). Trimming cost V 1 base and J 4 bases, with 11 bases left between them. This CDR3 contains 15 residues. The CDR3 protein is CAWSGPGLGANVLTF. The CDR3 DNA reads TGTGCCTGGAGTGGTCCAGGGTTGGGGGCCAACGTCCTGACTTTC. The full variable domain, with the rest looked up from reference TRBV30 and TRBJ2-6, is SQTIHQWPATLVQPVGSPLSLECTVEGTSNPNLYWYRQAAGRGLQLLFYSVGIGQISSEVPQNLSASRPQDRQFILSSKKLLLSDSGFYLCAWSGPGLGANVLTFGAGSRLTVL.

The chain links TRBV20-1 to TRBJ2-5, with 10 positions matching TRBD2. The CDR3 covers 13 residues. Looked up from germline, CDR1 is DFQATT and CDR2 is SNEGSKA (reference sequence). CDR3 bases: TGCAGCACAGCGGGGGGGCCCCGAGAGACCCAGTACTTC. Protein product: CSTAGGPRETQYF.

The genes are TRBV19 and TRBJ2-1; D possibly corresponds to TRBD2 (6 bases). Per germline, CDR1 LNHDA and CDR2 SQIVND (reference sequence). This CDR3 is built from 13 residues. Trimming took 6 bases from V and 4 from J, leaving 10 bases between them. The CDR3 nucleotides are TGTGCCAGTAGGCGGGGCCATTACAATGAGCAGTTCTTC. Protein product: CASRRGHYNEQFF.

This chain connects TRBV7-2 to TRBJ2-5; 7 nucleotides match TRBD1. Trimming at V came to 6 bases and at J to 7 bases, leaving 14 bases not matched to a gene. The germline CDR1 and CDR2 sequences are SGHTA and FQGNSA. The CDR3 has 15 residues. In DNA, the CDR3 is TGTGCCAGCAGTCCACAGGGGAGTATCTTGGTGACCCAGTACTTC. Its translation is CASSPQGSILVTQYF.

The genes are TRBV4-2 and TRBJ1-2, with D possibly being TRBD1 (6 bases). This CDR3 has 13 residues. The germline CDR1 and CDR2 sequences are LGHNA and YNFKEQ. V lost 3 bases to trimming and J lost 4 bases, with 9 bases between them. CDR3 DNA sequence: TGTGCCAGCAGCCAGTTCAGGGGCTATGGCTACACCTTC. It is translated as CASSQFRGYGYTF.

This rearrangement joins TRBV30 to TRBJ2-3; tentatively, D is TRBD2 (5 bases). From germline, CDR1 is GTSNPN and CDR2 SVGIG (reference sequence). CDR3 length: 12 residues. The V end was cut by 4 bases, the J end by 9 bases, with 14 bases between. The CDR3 sequence: CAWIGPSGTQYF. The CDR3 DNA sequence: TGTGCCTGGATAGGTCCCTCGGGGACGCAGTATTTT.

This chain joins TRBV20-1 and TRBJ1-2, with 7 bases lining up with TRBD1. CDR1 is DFQATT and CDR2 is SNEGSKA in the germline V gene (reference sequence). The J segment lost 8 bases and the V segment lost 3 bases, leaving 12 bases of the junction unmatched. The CDR3 extends over 14 amino acids. CDR3 region: CSARTGNPLTGYTF. The CDR3 region has the DNA TGCAGTGCTAGGACAGGGAACCCCTTAACAGGCTACACCTTC.

The chain joins TRBV11-2 to TRBJ2-1; D is perhaps TRBD1 (7 bases). This CDR3 contains 17 residues. Between the trimmed V and J ends, which lost 5 bases and 10 bases, there was a span of 27 bases. Germline assignment: CDR1 SGHAT and CDR2 FQNNGV. The CDR3 bases are TGTGCCAGCAGCCCTCGCCACGGGGCCCAGGGGGGAAGGGAGCAGTTCTTC. Protein product: CASSPRHGAQGGREQFF. Full variable domain (remainder filled in from reference TRBV11-2 and TRBJ2-1): EAGVAQSPRYKIIEKRQSVAFWCNPISGHATLYWYQQILGQGPKLLIQFQNNGVVDDSQLPKDRFSAERLKGVDSTLKIQPAKLEDSAVYLCASSPRHGAQGGREQFFGPGTRLTVL.

V usage is TRBV30 and J usage is TRBJ2-3; the match to TRBD1 covers 8 bases. V dropped 3 bases and J dropped 4; count of bases not matched to a gene: 9. This CDR3 region has 15 residues. Germline V gene data show CDR1 as GTSNPN and CDR2 as SVGIG (reference sequence). This chain's CDR3 is CAWRAQGDWSDTQYF. The DNA of the CDR3 is TGTGCCTGGAGGGCACAGGGGGATTGGTCAGATACGCAGTATTTT.

J is TRBJ1-2 and V is TRBV12-3 or TRBV12-4; 12 bases are shared with TRBD1. CDR3 length equals 13 residues. Germline trimming cut 6 bases from V and 8 bases from J; bases unmatched to any gene: 4. The CDR3 is CASRKGQGAGYTF. The CDR3 bases are TGTGCCAGCAGGAAGGGACAGGGGGCAGGCTACACCTTC.

The J gene is TRBJ1-1, the V gene TRBV20-1, with a weak D call TRBD1 (6 bases). This CDR3 contains 14 residues. V was clipped by 5 bases and J by 1 base, with 14 bases between them. The germline gives CDR1 DFQATT, CDR2 SNEGSKA (reference sequence). The CDR3 DNA follows: TGCAGTGCTGAAGACAGGACAAAGAACACTGAAGCTTTCTTT. Encoded protein: CSAEDRTKNTEAFF.

This clonotype has just a few counts. The rearrangement links TRBV25-1 to TRBJ1-5, with TRBD1 matching over 7 bases. J lost 7 bases, V lost 1 base, and 7 bases had no gene match. The CDR3 totals 15 residues. In germline, CDR1 is MGHDK, CDR2 SYGVNS. The DNA of the CDR3 is TGTGCCAGCAGTGAATCCCACAGGGGCGAACAGCCCCAGCATTTT. It encodes CASSESHRGEQPQHF. Looking up the rest from reference TRBV25-1 and TRBJ1-5 gives the full variable domain: EADIYQTPRYLVIGTGKKITLECSQTMGHDKMYWYQQDPGMELHLIHYSYGVNSTEKGDLSSESTVSRIRTEHFPLTLESARPSHTSQYLCASSESHRGEQPQHFGDGTRLSIL.

The CDR3 spells CSVDGTATEAFF. The CDR3 DNA follows: TGCAGCGTGGATGGGACAGCCACTGAAGCTTTCTTT. The chain is built from TRBV29-1 and TRBJ1-1, with 7 positions matching TRBD1. Germline CDR1 and CDR2: SQVTM and ANQGSEA. The CDR3 contains 12 residues. After removal of 6 bases from V and 4 bases from J, the junction contained 5 bases not matched to a gene. Full variable domain (missing parts from reference TRBV29-1 and TRBJ1-1): SAVISQKPSRDICQRGTSLTIQCQVDSQVTMMFWYRQQPGQSLTLIATANQGSEATYESGFVIDKFPISRPNLTFSTLTVSNMSPEDSSIYLCSVDGTATEAFFGQGTRLTVV.

The chain combines TRBV4-2 with TRBJ2-5, with 13 bases identical to TRBD2. The CDR3 loop spans 18 amino acids. Trimming at V came to 8 bases and at J to 4 bases, leaving 16 bases not matched to a gene. CDR1 and CDR2 (germline): LGHNA, YNFKEQ. The chain's CDR3 is CASRPGLAGTAKRETQYF. The CDR3 nucleotides read TGTGCCAGCCGACCGGGACTAGCGGGAACTGCAAAACGAGAGACCCAGTACTTC.